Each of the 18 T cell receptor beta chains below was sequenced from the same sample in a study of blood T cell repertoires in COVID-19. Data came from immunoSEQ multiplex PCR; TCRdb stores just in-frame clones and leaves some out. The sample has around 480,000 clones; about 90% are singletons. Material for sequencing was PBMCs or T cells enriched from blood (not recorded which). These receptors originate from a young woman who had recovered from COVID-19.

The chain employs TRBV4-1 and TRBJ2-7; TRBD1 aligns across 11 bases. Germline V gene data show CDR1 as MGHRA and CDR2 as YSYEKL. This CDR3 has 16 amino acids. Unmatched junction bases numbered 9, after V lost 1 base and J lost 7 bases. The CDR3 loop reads CASSQARTGGFGEQYF. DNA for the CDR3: TGCGCCAGCAGCCAAGCACGGACAGGGGGCTTCGGGGAGCAGTACTTC.

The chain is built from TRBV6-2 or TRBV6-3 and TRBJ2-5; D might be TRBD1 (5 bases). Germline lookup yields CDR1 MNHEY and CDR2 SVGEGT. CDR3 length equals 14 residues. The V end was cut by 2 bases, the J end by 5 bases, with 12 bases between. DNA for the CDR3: TGTGCCAGCAGTTACGTAAGGGGTGTGGAGACCCAGTACTTC. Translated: CASSYVRGVETQYF.

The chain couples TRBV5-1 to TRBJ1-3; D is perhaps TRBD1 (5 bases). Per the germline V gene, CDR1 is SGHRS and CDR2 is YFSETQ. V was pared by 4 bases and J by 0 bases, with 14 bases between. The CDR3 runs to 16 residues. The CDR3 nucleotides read TGCGCCAGCAGCCCGGACACGCTGCCCTCTGGAAACACCATATATTTT. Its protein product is CASSPDTLPSGNTIYF.

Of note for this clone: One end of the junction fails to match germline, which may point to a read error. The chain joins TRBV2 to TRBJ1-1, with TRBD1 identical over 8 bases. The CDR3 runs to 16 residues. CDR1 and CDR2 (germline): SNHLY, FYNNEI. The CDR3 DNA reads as TGTGACAGCAGTGAAGCCGCGACAGGGGCTAACACTGAAGCTTTCTTT. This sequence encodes CDSSEAATGANTEAFF.

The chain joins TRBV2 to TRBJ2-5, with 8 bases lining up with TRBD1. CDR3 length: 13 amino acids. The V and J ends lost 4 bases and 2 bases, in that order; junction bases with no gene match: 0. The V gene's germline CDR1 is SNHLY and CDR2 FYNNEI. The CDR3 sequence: CASSGTGQETQYF. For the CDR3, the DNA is TGTGCCAGCAGTGGGACAGGGCAAGAGACCCAGTACTTC.

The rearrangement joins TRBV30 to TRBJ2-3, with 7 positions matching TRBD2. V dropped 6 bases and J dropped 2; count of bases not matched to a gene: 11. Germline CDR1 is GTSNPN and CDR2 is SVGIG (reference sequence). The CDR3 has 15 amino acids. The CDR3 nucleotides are TGTGCCTGCCTACAAGCGGGGCGCTACACAGATACGCAGTATTTT. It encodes CACLQAGRYTDTQYF.

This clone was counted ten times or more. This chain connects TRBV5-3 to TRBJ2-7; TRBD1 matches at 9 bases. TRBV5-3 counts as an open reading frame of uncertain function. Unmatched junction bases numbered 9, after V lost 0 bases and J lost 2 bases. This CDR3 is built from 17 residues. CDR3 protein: CARSLVGTGLFPYEQYF. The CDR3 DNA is TGTGCCAGAAGCTTGGTGGGGACAGGGTTGTTTCCCTACGAGCAGTACTTC.

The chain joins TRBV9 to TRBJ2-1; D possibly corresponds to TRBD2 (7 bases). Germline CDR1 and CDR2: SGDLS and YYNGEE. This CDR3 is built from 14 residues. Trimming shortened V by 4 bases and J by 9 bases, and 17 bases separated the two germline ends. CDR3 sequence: CASSSPSRGGEQFF. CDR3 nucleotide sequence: TGTGCCAGCAGCTCCCCGTCGAGGGGGGGTGAGCAGTTCTTC.

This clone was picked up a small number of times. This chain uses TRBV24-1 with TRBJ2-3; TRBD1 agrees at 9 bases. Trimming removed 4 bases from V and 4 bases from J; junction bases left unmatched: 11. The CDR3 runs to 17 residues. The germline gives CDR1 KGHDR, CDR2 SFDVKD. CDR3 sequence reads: CATSDRKQGALADTQYF. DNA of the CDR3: TGTGCCACCAGTGACAGAAAACAGGGGGCGCTGGCAGATACGCAGTATTTT.

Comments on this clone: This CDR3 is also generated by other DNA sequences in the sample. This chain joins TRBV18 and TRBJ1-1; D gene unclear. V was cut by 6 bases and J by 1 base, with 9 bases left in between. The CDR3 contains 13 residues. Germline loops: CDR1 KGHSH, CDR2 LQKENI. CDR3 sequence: CASSQTANTEAFF. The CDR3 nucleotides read TGTGCCAGCTCTCAAACAGCGAACACTGAAGCTTTCTTT.

The CDR3 loop reads CAWSVAADGYTF. The CDR3 region has the DNA TGTGCCTGGAGTGTAGCCGCCGATGGCTACACCTTC. The chain has TRBV30 and TRBJ1-2; D is unresolved. The CDR3 totals 12 residues. Between the trimmed V and J ends, which lost 0 bases and 6 bases, there was a span of 8 bases. From germline, CDR1 is GTSNPN and CDR2 SVGIG (reference sequence).

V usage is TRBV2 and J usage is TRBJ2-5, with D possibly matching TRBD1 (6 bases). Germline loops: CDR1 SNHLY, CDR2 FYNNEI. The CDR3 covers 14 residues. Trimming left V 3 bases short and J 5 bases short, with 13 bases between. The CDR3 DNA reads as TGTGCCAGCAGTGAGTTAGGGCAGGGGGAGACCCAGTACTTC. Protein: CASSELGQGETQYF.

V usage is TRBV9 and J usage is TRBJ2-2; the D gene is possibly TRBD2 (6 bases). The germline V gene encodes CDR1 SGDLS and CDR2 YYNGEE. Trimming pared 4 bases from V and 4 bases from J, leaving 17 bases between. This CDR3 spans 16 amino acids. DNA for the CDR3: TGTGCCAGCAGCCCCGGCGGGACTCAACTCACCGGGGAGCTGTTTTTT. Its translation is CASSPGGTQLTGELFF.

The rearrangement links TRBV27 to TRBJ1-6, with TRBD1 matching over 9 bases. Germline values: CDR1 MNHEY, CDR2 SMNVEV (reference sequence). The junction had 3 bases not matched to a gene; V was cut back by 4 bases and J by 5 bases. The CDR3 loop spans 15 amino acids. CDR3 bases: TGTGCCAGCAGTTCAGACAGGGGGGATAATTCACCCCTCCACTTT. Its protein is CASSSDRGDNSPLHF.

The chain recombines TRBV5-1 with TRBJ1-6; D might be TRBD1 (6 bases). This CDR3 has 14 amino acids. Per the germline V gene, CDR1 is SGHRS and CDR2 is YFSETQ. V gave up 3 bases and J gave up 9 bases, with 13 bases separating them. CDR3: CASSSQGRGSPLHF. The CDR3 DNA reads TGCGCCAGCAGCTCACAGGGCCGGGGTTCACCCCTCCACTTT.

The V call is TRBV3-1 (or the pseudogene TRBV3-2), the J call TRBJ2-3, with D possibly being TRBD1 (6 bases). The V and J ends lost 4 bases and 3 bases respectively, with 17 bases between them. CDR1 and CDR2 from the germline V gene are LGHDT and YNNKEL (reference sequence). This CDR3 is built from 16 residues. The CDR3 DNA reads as TGTGCCAGCAGCCTCGGAGCAGGGGAAGGAACAGATACGCAGTATTTT. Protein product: CASSLGAGEGTDTQYF.

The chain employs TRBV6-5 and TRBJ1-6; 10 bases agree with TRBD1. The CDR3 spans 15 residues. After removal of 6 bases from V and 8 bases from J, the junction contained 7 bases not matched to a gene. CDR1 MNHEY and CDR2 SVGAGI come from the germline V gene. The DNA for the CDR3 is TGTGCCAGCAGCTTCGACAGGGGGCGAGATTCACCCCTCCACTTT. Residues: CASSFDRGRDSPLHF.

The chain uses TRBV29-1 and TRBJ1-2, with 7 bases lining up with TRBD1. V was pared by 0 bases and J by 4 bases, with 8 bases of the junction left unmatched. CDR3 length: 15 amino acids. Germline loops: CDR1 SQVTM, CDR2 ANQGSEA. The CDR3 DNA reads TGCAGCGTTGAAGATTACGAACGGGACAGCTATGGCTACACCTTC. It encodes CSVEDYERDSYGYTF.